The rows below give T cell receptor beta chains drawn from one sample of a study of shared clonotypes between healthy human individuals. Clones were read by immunoSEQ multiplex PCR, and TCRdb kept only the in-frame ones, dropping some. This sample has 1,400,000 or so clones; approximately 98.5% occur once, and the top ten carry approximately 0.4%. The sample comprised naive CD4+ T cells sorted from blood. The receptors derive from a man under 40 in good health. CDR3s include the opening cysteine and the closing phenylalanine or tryptophan. A D gene is named only where the DNA matches it firmly. A row's size may be missing; if present it is once, few, many or a size class.

clone_size	d_call	j_call	cdr3_length	v_call	cdr3_nt	cdr3_aa
-	TRBD2	TRBJ2-7	18	TRBV19	TGTGCCAGTAGTCCCCGGGGGGCGGGAGGGCCGCGGTCCTACGAGCAGTACTTC	CASSPRGAGGPRSYEQYF
-	-	TRBJ1-2	17	TRBV7-6	TGTGCCAGCAGCTTAACCGCGACAGAGGACATCAACTATGGCTACACCTTC	CASSLTATEDINYGYTF
-	-	TRBJ1-4	17	TRBV7-9	TGTGCCAGCAGCTCTATTGGGGGCCTCAACAGGGATGAAAAACTGTTTTTT	CASSSIGGLNRDEKLFF
once	-	TRBJ1-1	15	TRBV5-1	TGCGCCAGCAGCTCAGTCGGGACGGCGAACACTGAAGCTTTCTTT	CASSSVGTANTEAFF
-	TRBD2	TRBJ2-1	16	TRBV30	TGTGCCTGGAGTGTACTACTAGCGGGAGGGCGCAGTGAGCAGTTCTTC	CAWSVLLAGGRSEQFF
-	TRBD2	TRBJ2-3	14	TRBV19	TGTGCCAGTAGTATAAAGCGGGAGACAGATACGCAGTATTTT	CASSIKRETDTQYF
-	-	TRBJ2-7	14	TRBV4-3	TGCGCCAGCAGCCGCCGACTCAACTCCTACGAGCAGTACTTC	CASSRRLNSYEQYF
-	TRBD2	TRBJ2-7	13	TRBV6-1	TGTGCCACCTTACTAGCGGGGTCCTACGAGCAGTACTTC	CATLLAGSYEQYF
-	-	TRBJ2-1	16	TRBV18	TGTGCCAGCTCACCACGAACCGACGGGGTCTACAATGAGCAGTTCTTC	CASSPRTDGVYNEQFF
-	-	TRBJ2-7	18	TRBV15	TGTGCCACCAGCAGAGTTGAGCGACCGGGACGGAATTACTACGAGCAGTACTTC	CATSRVERPGRNYYEQYF
-	-	TRBJ2-7	15	TRBV27	TGTGCCAGCAGCCGCGGGACATCGAGAGCCTACGAGCAGTACTTC	CASSRGTSRAYEQYF
-	TRBD2	TRBJ2-5	16	TRBV19	TGTGCCAGTAGTGTGACGACTAGCGGGATAAGAGAGACCCAGTACTTC	CASSVTTSGIRETQYF
-	-	TRBJ2-3	14	TRBV7-9	TGTGCCAGCAGCTTAAAGGGAGTAACAGATACGCAGTATTTT	CASSLKGVTDTQYF
-	TRBD2	TRBJ2-7	18	TRBV14	TGTGCCAGCAGCCAAGTCCGTGGAGCCGGGACTAGCGACTACGAGCAGTACTTC	CASSQVRGAGTSDYEQYF
-	TRBD1	TRBJ2-2	15	TRBV5-1	TGCGCCAGCAGCTTAGGACAGGGGCACACCGGGGAGCTGTTTTTT	CASSLGQGHTGELFF
-	-	TRBJ1-2	11	TRBV19	TGTGCCAGTAGTGAAGGTGTAGGCTACACCTTC	CASSEGVGYTF
-	-	TRBJ2-7	17	TRBV14	TGTGCCAGCAGCCAACGTCCGATTTTAATAGGGCCGCACGAGCAGTACTTC	CASSQRPILIGPHEQYF
-	-	TRBJ2-7	14	TRBV7-9	TGTGCCAGCAGCCGGTGGCCAGGCTTCTACGAGCAGTACTTC	CASSRWPGFYEQYF
once	TRBD2	TRBJ2-2	14	TRBV9	TGTGCCAGCAGCGTAGATGGGAGGGGCGGGGAGCTGTTTTTT	CASSVDGRGGELFF
-	-	TRBJ1-1	16	TRBV28	TGTGCCAGCAGTTTACCGGGTACGTTCCGGGCAGAGGAAGCTTTCTTT	CASSLPGTFRAEEAFF
-	TRBD2	TRBJ2-5	16	TRBV10-2	TGCGCCAGCAGTGGAGGGCGCGGGGGGCTTAGAGAGACCCAGTACTTC	CASSGGRGGLRETQYF
-	-	TRBJ2-7	17	TRBV7-9	TGTGCCAGCAGCCATACTAGGGGAGGGACAACCTACTACGAGCAGTACTTC	CASSHTRGGTTYYEQYF
-	TRBD2	TRBJ2-3	16	TRBV7-9	TGTGCCAGCAGCTTTCGGACTAGCGGGAGCACAGATACGCAGTATTTT	CASSFRTSGSTDTQYF
-	-	TRBJ1-5	13	TRBV4-2	TGTGCCAGCAGCCAAGATAAGGGCAAGTCCCAGCATTTT	CASSQDKGKSQHF
-	TRBD2	TRBJ2-1	17	TRBV19	TGTGCCAGCCGTCCCGGGACTACCCTGATTTATGGGAATGAGCAGTTCTTC	CASRPGTTLIYGNEQFF
-	-	TRBJ2-3	12	TRBV7-9	TGTGCCAGCAGCTTACAGGCTAGTTCGTGGTATTTT	CASSLQASSWYF
-	-	TRBJ2-7	13	TRBV6-1	TGTGCCAGCAGGGACAGAGCTTCCTACGAGCAGTACTTC	CASRDRASYEQYF
-	TRBD1	TRBJ2-7	18	TRBV10-3	TGTGCCATCAGTGAGAATAAGGGGGGACAGGCGGGGTCCTACGAGCAGTACTTC	CAISENKGGQAGSYEQYF
-	-	TRBJ2-7	14	TRBV7-2	TGTGCCAGCAGTAGGACGACCGGGACCTACGAGCAGTACTTC	CASSRTTGTYEQYF
-	-	TRBJ1-2	14	TRBV5-1	TGCGCCAGCAGCTTGGCCCCCCAGGGGTATGACTACACCTTC	CASSLAPQGYDYTF
-	-	TRBJ2-5	14	TRBV6-1	TGTGCCAGCACCGCGGGGAGTTGGCAAGAGACCCAGTACTTC	CASTAGSWQETQYF